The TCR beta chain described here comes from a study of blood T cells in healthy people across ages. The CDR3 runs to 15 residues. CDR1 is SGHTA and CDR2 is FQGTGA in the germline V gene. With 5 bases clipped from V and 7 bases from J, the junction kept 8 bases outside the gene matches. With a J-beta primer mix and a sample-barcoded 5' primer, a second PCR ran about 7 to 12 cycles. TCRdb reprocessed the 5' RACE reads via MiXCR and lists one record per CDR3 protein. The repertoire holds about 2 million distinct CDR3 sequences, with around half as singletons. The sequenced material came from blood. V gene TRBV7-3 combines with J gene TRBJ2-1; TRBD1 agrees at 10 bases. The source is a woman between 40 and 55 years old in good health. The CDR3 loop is CASSMPGQGLNEQFF. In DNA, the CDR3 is TGTGCCAGCAGCATGCCGGGACAGGGGCTGAATGAGCAGTTCTTC. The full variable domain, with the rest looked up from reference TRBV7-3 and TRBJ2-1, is GAGVSQTPSNKVTEKGKYVELRCDPISGHTALYWYRQSLGQGPEFLIYFQGTGAADDSGLPNDRFFAVRPEGSVSTLKIQRTERGDSAVYLCASSMPGQGLNEQFFGPGTRLTVL.